This TCR beta chain was sequenced in a study of CD8+ T cells in alopecia areata. Study-level results: Scalp clonality decreased significantly with tofacitinib, and so did expanded CD8+ clones among the top 100.

Treatment given: oral pan-JAK inhibitor, 5-10 mg twice daily. Sequencing used cDNA as its template, made by extracting RNA and reverse transcribing it. Here immunoSEQ multiplex PCR was the method, and the copy in TCRdb shows in-frame clones only, minus some. The sample lists 150,000 to 250,000 clones, 58% occurring once. As regards this clone: What it recognizes is unknown.

This CDR3 has 13 amino acids. Germline loops: CDR1 MNHEY, CDR2 SVGAGI. Trimming removed 5 bases from V and 6 bases from J; junction bases left unmatched: 6. The chain has TRBV6-5 and TRBJ2-7, with 8 bases identical to TRBD1. This TCR was sampled from a human donor with alopecia areata. The sequenced sample was CD4+ T cells sorted from blood, obtained at week 24, from a patient treated with tofacitinib. The CDR3: CASSAGQGREQYF. Here the CDR3 DNA reads TGTGCCAGCAGTGCCGGACAGGGCCGCGAGCAGTACTTC.